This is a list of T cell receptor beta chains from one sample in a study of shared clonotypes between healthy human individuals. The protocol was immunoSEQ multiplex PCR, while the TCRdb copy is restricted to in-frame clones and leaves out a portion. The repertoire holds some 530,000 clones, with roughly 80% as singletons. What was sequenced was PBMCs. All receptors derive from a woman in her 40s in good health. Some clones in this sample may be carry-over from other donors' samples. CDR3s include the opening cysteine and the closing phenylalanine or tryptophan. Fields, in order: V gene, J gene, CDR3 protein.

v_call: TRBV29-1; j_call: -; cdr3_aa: CSAKGVSSYEQYF
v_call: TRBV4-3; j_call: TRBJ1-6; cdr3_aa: CASSQEKDQGRSPLHF
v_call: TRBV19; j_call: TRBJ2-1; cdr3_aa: CASSADRGHPDDEQFF
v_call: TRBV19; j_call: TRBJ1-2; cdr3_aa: CASSRPPWNGYTF
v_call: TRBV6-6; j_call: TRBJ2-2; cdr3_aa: CASSKGFMNTGELFF
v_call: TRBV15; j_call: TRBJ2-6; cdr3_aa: CATSRAGTGFSGANVLTF
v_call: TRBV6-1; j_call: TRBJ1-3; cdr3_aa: CASSVLGQGAGNTIYF
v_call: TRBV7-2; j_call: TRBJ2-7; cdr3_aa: CASSRQRDGLYEQYF
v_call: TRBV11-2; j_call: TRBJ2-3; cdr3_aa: CASSQGLAPDTQYF
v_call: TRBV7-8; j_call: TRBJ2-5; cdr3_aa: CASSPGLAGIQETQYF
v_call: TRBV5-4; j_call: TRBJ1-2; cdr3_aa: CASSTYAGPLGYTF
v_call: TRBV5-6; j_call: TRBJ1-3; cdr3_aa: CASSLDSGMDTIYF
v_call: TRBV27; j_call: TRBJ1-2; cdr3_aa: CASSPTGDYGYTF
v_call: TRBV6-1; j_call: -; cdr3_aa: CASGEGSGSMYEQYF
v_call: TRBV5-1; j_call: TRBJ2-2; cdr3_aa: CASSLASGQGYTGELFF
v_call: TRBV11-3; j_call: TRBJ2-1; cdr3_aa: CASSSFSGRSYNEQFF
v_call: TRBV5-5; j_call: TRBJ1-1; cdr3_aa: CASSLAGGTDTEAFF
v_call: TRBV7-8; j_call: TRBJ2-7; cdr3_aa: CASSPGAAGGSYEQYF
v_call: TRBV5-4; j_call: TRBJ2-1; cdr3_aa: CASSWGTSGSVEYNEQFF
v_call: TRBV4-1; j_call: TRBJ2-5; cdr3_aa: CASSQDPPWTSGRTKETQYF
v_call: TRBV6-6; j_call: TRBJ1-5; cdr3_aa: CASSYPTNQPQHF
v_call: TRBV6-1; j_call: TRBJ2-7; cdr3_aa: CASSVSGTSSVEQYF
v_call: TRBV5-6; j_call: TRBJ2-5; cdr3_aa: CASSLAEGGLTAQYF
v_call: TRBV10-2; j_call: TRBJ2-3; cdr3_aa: CATRGTEWKDTQYF
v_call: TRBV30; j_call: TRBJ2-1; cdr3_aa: CAWRGGGAGVEQFF
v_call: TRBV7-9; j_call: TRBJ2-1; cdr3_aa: CASSLRGALVDEQFF
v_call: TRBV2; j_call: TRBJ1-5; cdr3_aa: CASSGTGGVQPQHF
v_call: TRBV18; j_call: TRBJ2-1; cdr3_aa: CASSPLTRMGNEQFF
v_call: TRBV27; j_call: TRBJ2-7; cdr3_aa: CASSWGSGTGKYEQYF
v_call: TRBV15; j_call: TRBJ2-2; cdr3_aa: CATSRDAGRSTGELFF
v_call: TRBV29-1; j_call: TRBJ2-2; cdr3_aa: CSGGREHRGAVF
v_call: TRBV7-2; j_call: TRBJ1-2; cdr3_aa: CASTHAGTGSDGYTF
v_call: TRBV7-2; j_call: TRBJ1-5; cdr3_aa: CASSLVGQGAIGQPQHF
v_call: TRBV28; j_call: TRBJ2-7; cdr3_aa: CASSSAGTGYHEQYF
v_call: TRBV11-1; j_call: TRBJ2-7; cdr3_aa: CASSPPWRDGPTYEQYF
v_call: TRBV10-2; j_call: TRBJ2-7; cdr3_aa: CASSSSSYEQYF
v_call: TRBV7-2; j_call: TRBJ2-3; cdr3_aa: CASSSRTATDTQYF